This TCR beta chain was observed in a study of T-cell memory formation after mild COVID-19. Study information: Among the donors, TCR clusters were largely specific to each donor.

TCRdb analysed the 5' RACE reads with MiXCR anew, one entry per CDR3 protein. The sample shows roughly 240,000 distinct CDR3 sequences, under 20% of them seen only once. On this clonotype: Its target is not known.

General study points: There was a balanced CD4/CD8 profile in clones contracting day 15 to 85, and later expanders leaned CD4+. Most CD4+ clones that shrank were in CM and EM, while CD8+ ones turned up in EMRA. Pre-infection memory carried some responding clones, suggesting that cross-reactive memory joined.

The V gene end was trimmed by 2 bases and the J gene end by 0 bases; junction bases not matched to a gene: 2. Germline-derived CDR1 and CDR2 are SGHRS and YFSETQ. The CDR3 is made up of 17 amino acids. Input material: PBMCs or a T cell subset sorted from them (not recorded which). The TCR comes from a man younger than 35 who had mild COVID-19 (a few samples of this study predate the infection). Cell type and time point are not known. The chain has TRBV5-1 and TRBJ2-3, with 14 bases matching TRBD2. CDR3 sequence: CASSFGLAGGSTDTQYF. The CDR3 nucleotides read TGCGCCAGCAGCTTTGGACTAGCGGGGGGTAGCACAGATACGCAGTATTTT.